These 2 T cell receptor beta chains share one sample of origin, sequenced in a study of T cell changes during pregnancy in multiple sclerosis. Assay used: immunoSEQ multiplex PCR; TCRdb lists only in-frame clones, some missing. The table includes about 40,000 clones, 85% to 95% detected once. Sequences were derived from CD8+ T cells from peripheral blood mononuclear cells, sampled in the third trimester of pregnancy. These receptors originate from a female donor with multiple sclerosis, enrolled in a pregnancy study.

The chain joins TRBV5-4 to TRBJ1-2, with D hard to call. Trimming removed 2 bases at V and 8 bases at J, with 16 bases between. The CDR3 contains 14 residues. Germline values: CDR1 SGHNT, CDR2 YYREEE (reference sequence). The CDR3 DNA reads TGTGCCAGCAGCTTTGGATACGACACGATGGGCTACACCTTC. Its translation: CASSFGYDTMGYTF. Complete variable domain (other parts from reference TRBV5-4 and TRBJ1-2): ETGVTQSPTHLIKTRGQQVTLRCSSQSGHNTVSWYQQALGQGPQFIFQYYREEENGRGNFPPRFSGLQFPNYSSELNVNALELDDSALYLCASSFGYDTMGYTFGSGTRLTVV.

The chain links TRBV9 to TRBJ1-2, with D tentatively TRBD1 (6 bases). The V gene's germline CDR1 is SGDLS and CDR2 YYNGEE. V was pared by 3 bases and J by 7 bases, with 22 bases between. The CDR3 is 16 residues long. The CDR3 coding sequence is TGTGCCAGCAGCGAAGACCCCGAAGGGGGAAGAAGTGGCTACACCTTC. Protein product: CASSEDPEGGRSGYTF. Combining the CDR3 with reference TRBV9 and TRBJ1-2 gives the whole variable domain DSGVTQTPKHLITATGQRVTLRCSPRSGDLSVYWYQQSLDQGLQFLIQYYNGEERAKGNILERFSAQQFPDLHSELNLSSLELGDSALYFCASSEDPEGGRSGYTFGSGTRLTVV.